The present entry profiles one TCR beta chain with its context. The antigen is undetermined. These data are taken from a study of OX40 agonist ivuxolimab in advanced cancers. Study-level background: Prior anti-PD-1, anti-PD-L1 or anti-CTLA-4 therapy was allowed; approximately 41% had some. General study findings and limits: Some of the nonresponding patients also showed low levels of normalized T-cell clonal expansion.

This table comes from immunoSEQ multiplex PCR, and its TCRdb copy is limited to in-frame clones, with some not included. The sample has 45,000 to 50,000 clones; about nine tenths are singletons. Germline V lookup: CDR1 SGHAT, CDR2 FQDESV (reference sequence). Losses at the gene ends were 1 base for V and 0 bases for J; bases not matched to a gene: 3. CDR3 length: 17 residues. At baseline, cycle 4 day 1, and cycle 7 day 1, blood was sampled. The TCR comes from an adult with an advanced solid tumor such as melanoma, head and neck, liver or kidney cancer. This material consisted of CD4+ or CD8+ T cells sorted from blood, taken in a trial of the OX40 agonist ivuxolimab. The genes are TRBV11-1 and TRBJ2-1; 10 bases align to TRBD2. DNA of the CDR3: TGTGCCAGCAGCTTAGAACTAGCGGGAAGCTCCTACAATGAGCAGTTCTTC. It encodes CASSLELAGSSYNEQFF.